The 9 T cell receptor beta chains listed next were all sequenced from one sample in a study of response to subunit inactivated influenza vaccine. TCRdb analysed the RT-PCR reads with MiXCR anew, one entry per CDR3 protein. The repertoire holds 650,000 to 700,000 distinct CDR3 sequences, 15% to 18% seen once, with 11% in the top ten. The specimen comprised PBMCs from blood, sampled about 12 days after vaccination. These receptor sequences come from a man aged 50 to 59 who received an inactivated influenza vaccine.

The chain joins TRBV15 to TRBJ1-6; the D gene is possibly TRBD1 (6 bases). Germline V gene lookup returns CDR1 LNHNV and CDR2 YYDKDF (reference sequence). Trimming pared 2 bases from V and 4 bases from J, leaving 9 bases between. This CDR3 is 15 amino acids long. The CDR3 coding sequence is TGTGCCACCAGCAGAAGGACAGCTTATAATTCACCCCTCCACTTT. This codes for CATSRRTAYNSPLHF. Variable domain in full (rest from reference TRBV15 and TRBJ1-6): DAMVIQNPRYQVTQFGKPVTLSCSQTLNHNVMYWYQQKSSQAPKLLFHYYDKDFNNEADTPDNFQSRRPNTSFCFLDIRSPGLGDTAMYLCATSRRTAYNSPLHFGNGTRLTVT.

This clonotype turned up a few times. V and J are TRBV10-3 and TRBJ1-1; D is possibly TRBD1 (5 bases). V lost 4 bases, J lost 3 bases, and 9 bases lay in between. CDR1 and CDR2 from the germline V gene are ENHRY and SYGVKD. The CDR3 contains 13 residues. The CDR3 DNA reads as TGTGCCATCAGTGTTGGGGGAGACACTGAAGCTTTCTTT. It is translated as CAISVGGDTEAFF.

This clonotype was observed a handful of times. This sequence joins TRBV4-2 and TRBJ2-5; D is ambiguous. The CDR3 has 15 amino acids. CDR1 is LGHNA, CDR2 YNFKEQ, per germline. V was pared by 0 bases and J by 5 bases, with 13 bases between. DNA for the CDR3: TGTGCCAGCAGCCAAGACCTACTGGGCGCGGAGACCCAGTACTTC. It specifies CASSQDLLGAETQYF.

V and J are TRBV4-2 and TRBJ2-3; TRBD2 aligns across 10 bases. J lost 5 bases, V lost 4 bases, and 12 bases had no gene match. Germline V gene lookup returns CDR1 LGHNA and CDR2 YNFKEQ. The CDR3 sequence is 17 residues long. DNA of the CDR3: TGTGCCAGCAGCCGCGGACTAGCGGAGCAACAGATAGATACGCAGTATTTT. This translates into CASSRGLAEQQIDTQYF.

V and J are TRBV2 and TRBJ2-7; perhaps TRBD1 as D (5 bases). This CDR3 has 14 amino acids. V was clipped by 3 bases and J by 4 bases, with 13 bases between them. The germline V gene has CDR1 SNHLY and CDR2 FYNNEI. CDR3: CASSDVGRDYEQYF. CDR3 DNA sequence: TGTGCCAGCAGTGATGTAGGCAGGGATTACGAGCAGTACTTC.

This rearrangement joins TRBV28 to TRBJ2-2; either TRBD1 or TRBD2 may fit D (5 bases each). The CDR3 is made up of 14 amino acids. The V end was cut by 5 bases, the J end by 4 bases, with 11 bases between. The germline gives CDR1 MDHEN, CDR2 SYDVKM. CDR3 residues: CASSQTAVTGELFF. The CDR3 DNA reads as TGTGCCAGCAGTCAGACAGCGGTCACCGGGGAGCTGTTTTTT.

Remarks on this clonotype: At one boundary the junction diverges from the germline segment, which might be a read error. The rearrangement links TRBV29-1 to TRBJ2-7; possibly TRBD1 for D (6 bases). Per germline, CDR1 SQVTM and CDR2 ANQGSEA. The CDR3 runs to 12 residues. The chain's CDR3 is CSVRGRTAVQDF. CDR3 DNA sequence: TGCAGCGTTAGGGGCCGGACAGCGGTGCAGGACTTC.

This clonotype was counted ten times or more. The V and J genes are TRBV14 and TRBJ2-7; 9 nucleotides match TRBD1. CDR3 length: 16 residues. Germline-derived CDR1 and CDR2 are SGHDN and FVKESK. V shed 4 bases, J shed 2 bases, and the junction held 9 bases outside the gene matches. CDR3 nucleotides: TGTGCCAGCAGCCCCGCGACAGGGGGTAGCCCCTACGAGCAGTACTTC. This gives the protein CASSPATGGSPYEQYF.

The chain uses TRBV13 and TRBJ2-7, with D perhaps TRBD1 (6 bases). V lost 5 bases and J lost 1, with 15 bases in between. The germline V gene has CDR1 PRHDT and CDR2 FYEKMQ (reference sequence). The CDR3 runs 15 residues. The CDR3 DNA reads as TGTGCCAGCAGCCCCAACCCAGGACAGTCCTACGAGCAGTACTTC. Translated: CASSPNPGQSYEQYF.